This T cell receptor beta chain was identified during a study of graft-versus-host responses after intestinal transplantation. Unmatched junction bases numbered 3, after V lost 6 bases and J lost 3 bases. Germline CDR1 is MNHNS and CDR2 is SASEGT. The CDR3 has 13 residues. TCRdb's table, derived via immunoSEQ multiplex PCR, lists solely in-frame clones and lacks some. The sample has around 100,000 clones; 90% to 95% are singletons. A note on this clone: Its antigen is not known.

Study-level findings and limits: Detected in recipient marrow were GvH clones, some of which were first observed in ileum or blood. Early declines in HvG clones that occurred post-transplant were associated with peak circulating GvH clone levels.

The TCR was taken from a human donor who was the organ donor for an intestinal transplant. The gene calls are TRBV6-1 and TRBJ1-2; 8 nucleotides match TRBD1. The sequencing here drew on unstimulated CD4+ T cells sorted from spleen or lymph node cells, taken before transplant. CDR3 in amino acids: CASRWTGYYGYTF. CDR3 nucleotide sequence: TGTGCCAGCAGATGGACAGGGTACTATGGCTACACCTTC.